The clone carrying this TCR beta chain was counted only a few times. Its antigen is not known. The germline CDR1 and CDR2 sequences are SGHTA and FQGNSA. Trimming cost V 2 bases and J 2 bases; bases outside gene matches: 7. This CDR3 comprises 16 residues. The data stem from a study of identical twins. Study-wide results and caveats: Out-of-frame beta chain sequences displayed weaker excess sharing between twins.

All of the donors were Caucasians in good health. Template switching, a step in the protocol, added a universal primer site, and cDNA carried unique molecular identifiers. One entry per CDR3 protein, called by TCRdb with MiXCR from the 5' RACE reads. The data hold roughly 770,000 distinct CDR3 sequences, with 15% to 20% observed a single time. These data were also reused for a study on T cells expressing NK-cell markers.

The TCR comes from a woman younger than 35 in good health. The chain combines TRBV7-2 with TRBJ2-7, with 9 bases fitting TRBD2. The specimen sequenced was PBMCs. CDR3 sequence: CASSLLAGDSTYEQYF. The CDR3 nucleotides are TGTGCCAGCAGCTTATTAGCGGGAGATAGCACCTACGAGCAGTACTTC.